This TCR beta chain came from a study of T cell repertoires in cytomegalovirus infection. Study details: Public signatures in TCR beta pointed to CMV infection and matching HLA type. Study findings and constraints: Within the response measured ex vivo, HLA-C-restricted CMV-specific TCR beta clonotypes were dominant. Individuals carrying CMV plus the relevant HLA were identified by cumulative frequency of public TCR beta families.

With respect to this clonotype: Its cognate antigen is unknown.

TCRdb reprocessed the reads via MiXCR and lists one record per CDR3 protein. The sample lists some 300,000 distinct CDR3 sequences, about 13% occurring once. CDR1 and CDR2 from the germline V gene are SGHRS and YFSETQ. The length of the CDR3 is 17 residues. With V trimmed by 4 bases and J by 4 bases, 12 bases remained unmatched. This rearrangement joins TRBV5-1 to TRBJ2-7; 12 nucleotides align to TRBD1. The clonotype originates from a human donor in good health (CMV status not recorded). Some clones in this sample may be carry-over from other donors' samples. Sequenced material: PBMCs. DNA of the CDR3: TGCGCCAGCAGCAACCACGGGACAGGGGGCTTCGTATACGAGCAGTACTTC. Its translation: CASSNHGTGGFVYEQYF.